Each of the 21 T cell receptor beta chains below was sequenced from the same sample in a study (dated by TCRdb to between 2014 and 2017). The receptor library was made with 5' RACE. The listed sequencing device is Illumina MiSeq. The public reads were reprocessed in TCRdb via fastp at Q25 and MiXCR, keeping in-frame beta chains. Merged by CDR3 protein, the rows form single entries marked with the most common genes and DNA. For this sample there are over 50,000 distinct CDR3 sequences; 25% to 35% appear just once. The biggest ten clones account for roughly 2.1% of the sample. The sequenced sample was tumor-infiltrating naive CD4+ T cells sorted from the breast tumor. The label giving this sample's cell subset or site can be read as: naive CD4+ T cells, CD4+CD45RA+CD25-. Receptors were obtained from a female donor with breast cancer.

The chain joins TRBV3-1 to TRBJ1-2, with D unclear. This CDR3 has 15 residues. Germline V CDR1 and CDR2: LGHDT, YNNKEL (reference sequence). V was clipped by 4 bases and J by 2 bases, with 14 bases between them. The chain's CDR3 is CASSRGFSKNYGYTF. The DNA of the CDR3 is TGTGCCAGCAGCCGAGGATTTAGCAAGAACTATGGCTACACCTTC.

The CDR3 DNA reads TGTGCCAGCTTCCTAGACTCGGGGGCAGATACGCAGTATTTT. Residues: CASFLDSGADTQYF. The chain links TRBV6-1 to TRBJ2-3, with a tentative D call TRBD2 (6 bases). Germline CDR1 reads MNHNS; CDR2 reads SASEGT. This CDR3 is built from 14 residues. Trimming removed 8 bases from V and 4 bases from J, with 16 bases in between.

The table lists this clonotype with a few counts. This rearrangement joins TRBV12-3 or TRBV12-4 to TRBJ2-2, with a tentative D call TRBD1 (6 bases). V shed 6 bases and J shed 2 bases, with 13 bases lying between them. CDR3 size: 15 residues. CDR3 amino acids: CASSLIQGNTGELFF. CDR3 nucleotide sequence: TGTGCCAGCAGCCTGATACAGGGAAACACCGGGGAGCTGTTTTTT.

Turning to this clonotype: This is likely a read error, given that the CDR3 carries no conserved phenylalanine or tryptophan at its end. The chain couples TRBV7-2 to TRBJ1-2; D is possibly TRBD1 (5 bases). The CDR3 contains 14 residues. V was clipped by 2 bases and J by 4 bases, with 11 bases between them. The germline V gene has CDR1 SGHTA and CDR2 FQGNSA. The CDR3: CTSSLQGQSYGYTS. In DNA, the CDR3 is TGTACCAGCAGCTTACAGGGTCAAAGCTATGGCTACACCTCC.

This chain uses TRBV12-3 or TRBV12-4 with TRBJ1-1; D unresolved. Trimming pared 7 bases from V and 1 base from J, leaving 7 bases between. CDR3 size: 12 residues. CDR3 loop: CASTEANTEAFF. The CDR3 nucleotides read TGTGCCAGCACGGAGGCGAACACTGAAGCTTTCTTT.

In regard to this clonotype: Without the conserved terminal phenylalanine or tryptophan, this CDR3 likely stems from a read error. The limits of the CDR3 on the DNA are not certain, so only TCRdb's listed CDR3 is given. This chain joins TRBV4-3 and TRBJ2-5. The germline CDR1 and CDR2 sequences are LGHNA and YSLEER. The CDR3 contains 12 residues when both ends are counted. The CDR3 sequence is CASSQEGETRYL.

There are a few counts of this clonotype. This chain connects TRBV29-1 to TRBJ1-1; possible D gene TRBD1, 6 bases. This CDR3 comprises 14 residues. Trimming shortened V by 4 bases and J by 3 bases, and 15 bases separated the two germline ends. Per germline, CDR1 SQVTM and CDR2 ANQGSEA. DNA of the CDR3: TGCAGCGTTGTGATACAGGGCTTCGACACTGAAGCTTTCTTT. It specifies CSVVIQGFDTEAFF. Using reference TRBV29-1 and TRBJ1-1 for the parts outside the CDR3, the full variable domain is SAVISQKPSRDICQRGTSLTIQCQVDSQVTMMFWYRQQPGQSLTLIATANQGSEATYESGFVIDKFPISRPNLTFSTLTVSNMSPEDSSIYLCSVVIQGFDTEAFFGQGTRLTVV.

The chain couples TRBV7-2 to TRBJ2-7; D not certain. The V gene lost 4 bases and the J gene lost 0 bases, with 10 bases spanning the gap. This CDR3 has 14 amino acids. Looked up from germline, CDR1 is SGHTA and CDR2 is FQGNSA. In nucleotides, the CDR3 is TGTGCCAGCAGCTCCGGGCGGTTCTCCTACGAGCAGTACTTC. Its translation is CASSSGRFSYEQYF. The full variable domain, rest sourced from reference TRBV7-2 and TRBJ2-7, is GAGVSQSPSNKVTEKGKDVELRCDPISGHTALYWYRQSLGQGLEFLIYFQGNSAPDKSGLPSDRFSAERTGGSVSTLTIQRTQQEDSAVYLCASSSGRFSYEQYFGPGTRLTVT.

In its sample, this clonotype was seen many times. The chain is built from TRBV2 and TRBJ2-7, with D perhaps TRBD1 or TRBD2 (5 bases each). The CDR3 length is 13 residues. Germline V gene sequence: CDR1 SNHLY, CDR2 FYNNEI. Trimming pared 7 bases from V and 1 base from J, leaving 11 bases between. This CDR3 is CASTWDGSYEQYF. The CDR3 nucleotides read TGTGCCAGCACCTGGGACGGTTCCTACGAGCAGTACTTC.

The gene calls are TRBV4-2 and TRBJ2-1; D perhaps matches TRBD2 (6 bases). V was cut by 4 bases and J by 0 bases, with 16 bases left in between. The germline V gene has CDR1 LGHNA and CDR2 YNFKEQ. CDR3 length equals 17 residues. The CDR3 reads CASSPAGGQSSYNEQFF. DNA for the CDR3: TGTGCCAGCAGCCCAGCTGGAGGGCAGAGCTCCTACAATGAGCAGTTCTTC.

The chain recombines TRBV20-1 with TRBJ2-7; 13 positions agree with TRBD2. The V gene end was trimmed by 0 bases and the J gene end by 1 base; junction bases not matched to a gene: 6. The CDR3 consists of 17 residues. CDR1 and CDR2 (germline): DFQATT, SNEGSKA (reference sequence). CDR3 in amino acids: CSARDLRLAGGSYEQYF. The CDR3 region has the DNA TGCAGTGCTAGAGACCTACGACTAGCGGGAGGTTCCTACGAGCAGTACTTC.

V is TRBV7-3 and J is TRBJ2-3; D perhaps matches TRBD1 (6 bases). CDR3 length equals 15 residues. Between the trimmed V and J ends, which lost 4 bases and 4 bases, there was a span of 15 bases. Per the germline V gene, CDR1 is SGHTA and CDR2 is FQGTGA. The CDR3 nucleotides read TGTGCCAGCAGCTCCACCGCGACAGGCGCAGATACGCAGTATTTT. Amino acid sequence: CASSSTATGADTQYF.

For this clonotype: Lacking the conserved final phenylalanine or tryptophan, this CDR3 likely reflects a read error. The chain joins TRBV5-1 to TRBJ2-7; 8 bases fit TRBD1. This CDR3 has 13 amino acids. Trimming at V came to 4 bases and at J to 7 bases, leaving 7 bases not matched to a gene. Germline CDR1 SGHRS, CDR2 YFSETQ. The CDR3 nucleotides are TGCGCCAGCAGCAGCAGGGGGCTGGGGGAGCAGTACCTC. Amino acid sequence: CASSSRGLGEQYL.

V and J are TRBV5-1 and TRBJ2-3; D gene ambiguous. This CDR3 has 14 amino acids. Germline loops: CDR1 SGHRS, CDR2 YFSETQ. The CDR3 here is CNSSLSVNTDTQYF. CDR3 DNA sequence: TGCAACAGCAGCTTGTCCGTTAATACAGATACGCAGTATTTT.

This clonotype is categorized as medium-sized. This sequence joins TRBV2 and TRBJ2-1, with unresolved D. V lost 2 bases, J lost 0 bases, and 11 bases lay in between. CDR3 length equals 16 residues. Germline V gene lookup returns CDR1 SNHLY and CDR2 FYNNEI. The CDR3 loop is CASSEIGVSSYNEQFF. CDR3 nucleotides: TGTGCCAGCAGTGAAATAGGCGTTAGCTCCTACAATGAGCAGTTCTTC.

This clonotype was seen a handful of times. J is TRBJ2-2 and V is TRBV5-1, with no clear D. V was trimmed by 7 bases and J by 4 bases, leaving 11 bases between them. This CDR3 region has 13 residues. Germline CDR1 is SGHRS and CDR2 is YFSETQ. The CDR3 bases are TGCGCCAGCCGCTCTCTATCCACCGGGGAGCTGTTTTTT. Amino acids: CASRSLSTGELFF.

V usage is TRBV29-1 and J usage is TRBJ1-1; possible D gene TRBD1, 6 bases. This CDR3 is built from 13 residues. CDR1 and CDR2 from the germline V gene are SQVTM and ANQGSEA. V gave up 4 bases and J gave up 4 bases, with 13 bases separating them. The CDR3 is CSVGTGLGTEAFF. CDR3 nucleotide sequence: TGCAGCGTTGGCACAGGGTTGGGCACTGAAGCTTTCTTT.

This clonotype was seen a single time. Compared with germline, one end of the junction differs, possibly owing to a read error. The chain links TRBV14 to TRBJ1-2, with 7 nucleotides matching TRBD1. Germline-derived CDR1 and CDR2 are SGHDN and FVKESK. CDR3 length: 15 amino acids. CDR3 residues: CDSSQDLGQVRGYTF. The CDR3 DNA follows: TGTGACAGCAGCCAAGATCTCGGACAGGTTCGCGGCTACACCTTC.

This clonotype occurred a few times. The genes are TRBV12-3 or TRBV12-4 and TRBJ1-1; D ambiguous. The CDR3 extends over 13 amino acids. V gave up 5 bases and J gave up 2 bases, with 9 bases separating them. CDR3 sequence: CASSVDSNTEAFF. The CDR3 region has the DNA TGTGCCAGCAGTGTTGATTCAAACACTGAAGCTTTCTTT.

The CDR3 reads CSAPRGSYEQYF. The DNA of the CDR3 is TGCAGTGCTCCAAGGGGCTCCTACGAGCAGTACTTC. V and J are TRBV20-1 and TRBJ2-7, with a weak D call TRBD1 (5 bases). CDR3 size: 12 residues. CDR1 DFQATT and CDR2 SNEGSKA come from the germline V gene (reference sequence). V was trimmed by 5 bases and J by 0 bases, leaving 8 bases between them.

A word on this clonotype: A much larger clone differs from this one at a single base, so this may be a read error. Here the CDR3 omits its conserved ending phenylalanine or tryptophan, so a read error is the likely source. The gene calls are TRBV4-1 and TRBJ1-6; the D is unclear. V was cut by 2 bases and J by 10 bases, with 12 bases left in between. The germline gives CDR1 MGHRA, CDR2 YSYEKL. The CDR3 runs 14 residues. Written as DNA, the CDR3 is TGCGCCAGCAGCCAACCGATTATTCTGTCACCCCTCCACCTT. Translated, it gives CASSQPIILSPLHL.